This entry is about one T cell receptor (beta chain). Its cognate antigen is unknown. These data originate in a study of cytomegalovirus exposure and HLA in healthy donors. Looking at the study overall: Out of about 179 million T cells, an earlier analysis found more than 95 million unique TCR beta sequences in total. Study conclusions and caveats: Researchers left out some V segments, among them TRBV6-2 and TRBV6-3, as indistinguishable. In a later analysis, V- and J-gene trimming of beta chains associated with a DCLRE1C missense variant, replicated independently. Immune exposure information available was restricted to CMV serostatus.

Amplification used 60 Vbeta primers and 13 Jbeta primers. Sequencing used immunoSEQ multiplex PCR; TCRdb keeps in-frame clones, though not all of them. Its listing shows around 100,000 clones. The germline V and J ends were trimmed by 4 bases and 7 bases, with 15 bases remaining between them. Germline V gives CDR1 SGHNT, CDR2 YYREEE (reference sequence). This CDR3 contains 13 residues. The sequencing sample was made of PBMCs. The sequence was obtained from a man aged 45-65 years in good health and CMV-seronegative. V usage is TRBV5-4 and J usage is TRBJ2-7, with D possibly TRBD1 on 5 matching bases. The CDR3 DNA reads TGTGCCAGCAGCCCGGCCCAAGGGGAAGAGCAGTACTTC. Translation gives CASSPAQGEEQYF. The complete variable domain, with remaining parts taken from reference TRBV5-4 and TRBJ2-7, reads ETGVTQSPTHLIKTRGQQVTLRCSSQSGHNTVSWYQQALGQGPQFIFQYYREEENGRGNFPPRFSGLQFPNYSSELNVNALELDDSALYLCASSPAQGEEQYFGPGTRLTVT.